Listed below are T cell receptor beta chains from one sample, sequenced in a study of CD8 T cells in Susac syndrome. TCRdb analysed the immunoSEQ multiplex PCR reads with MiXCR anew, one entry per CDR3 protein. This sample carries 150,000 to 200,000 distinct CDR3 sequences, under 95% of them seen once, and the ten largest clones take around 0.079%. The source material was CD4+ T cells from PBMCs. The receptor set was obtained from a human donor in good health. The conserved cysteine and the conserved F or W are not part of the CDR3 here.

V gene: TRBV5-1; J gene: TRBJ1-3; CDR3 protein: ASKQGTGNTIY
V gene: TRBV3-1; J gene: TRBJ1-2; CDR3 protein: ASSLATGGAGYGYT
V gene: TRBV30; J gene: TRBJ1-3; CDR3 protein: AWSPKQGAVGNTIY
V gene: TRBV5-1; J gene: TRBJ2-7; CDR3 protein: ASSLAGGEQY
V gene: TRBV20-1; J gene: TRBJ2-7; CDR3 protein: SAPQPPTGEQY
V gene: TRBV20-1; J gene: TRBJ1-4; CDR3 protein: SARVAGENEKLF
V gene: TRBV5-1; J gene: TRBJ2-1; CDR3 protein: ASSLEPVSSYNEQF
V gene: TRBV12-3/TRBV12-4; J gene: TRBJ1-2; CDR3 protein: ASSAVDRYRGGYT
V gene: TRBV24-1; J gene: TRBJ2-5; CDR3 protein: ATSASSAGERETQY
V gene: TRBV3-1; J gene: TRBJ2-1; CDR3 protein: ASSHLPGLTARRENEQF
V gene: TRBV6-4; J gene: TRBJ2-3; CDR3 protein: ASSDSGQNTDTQY